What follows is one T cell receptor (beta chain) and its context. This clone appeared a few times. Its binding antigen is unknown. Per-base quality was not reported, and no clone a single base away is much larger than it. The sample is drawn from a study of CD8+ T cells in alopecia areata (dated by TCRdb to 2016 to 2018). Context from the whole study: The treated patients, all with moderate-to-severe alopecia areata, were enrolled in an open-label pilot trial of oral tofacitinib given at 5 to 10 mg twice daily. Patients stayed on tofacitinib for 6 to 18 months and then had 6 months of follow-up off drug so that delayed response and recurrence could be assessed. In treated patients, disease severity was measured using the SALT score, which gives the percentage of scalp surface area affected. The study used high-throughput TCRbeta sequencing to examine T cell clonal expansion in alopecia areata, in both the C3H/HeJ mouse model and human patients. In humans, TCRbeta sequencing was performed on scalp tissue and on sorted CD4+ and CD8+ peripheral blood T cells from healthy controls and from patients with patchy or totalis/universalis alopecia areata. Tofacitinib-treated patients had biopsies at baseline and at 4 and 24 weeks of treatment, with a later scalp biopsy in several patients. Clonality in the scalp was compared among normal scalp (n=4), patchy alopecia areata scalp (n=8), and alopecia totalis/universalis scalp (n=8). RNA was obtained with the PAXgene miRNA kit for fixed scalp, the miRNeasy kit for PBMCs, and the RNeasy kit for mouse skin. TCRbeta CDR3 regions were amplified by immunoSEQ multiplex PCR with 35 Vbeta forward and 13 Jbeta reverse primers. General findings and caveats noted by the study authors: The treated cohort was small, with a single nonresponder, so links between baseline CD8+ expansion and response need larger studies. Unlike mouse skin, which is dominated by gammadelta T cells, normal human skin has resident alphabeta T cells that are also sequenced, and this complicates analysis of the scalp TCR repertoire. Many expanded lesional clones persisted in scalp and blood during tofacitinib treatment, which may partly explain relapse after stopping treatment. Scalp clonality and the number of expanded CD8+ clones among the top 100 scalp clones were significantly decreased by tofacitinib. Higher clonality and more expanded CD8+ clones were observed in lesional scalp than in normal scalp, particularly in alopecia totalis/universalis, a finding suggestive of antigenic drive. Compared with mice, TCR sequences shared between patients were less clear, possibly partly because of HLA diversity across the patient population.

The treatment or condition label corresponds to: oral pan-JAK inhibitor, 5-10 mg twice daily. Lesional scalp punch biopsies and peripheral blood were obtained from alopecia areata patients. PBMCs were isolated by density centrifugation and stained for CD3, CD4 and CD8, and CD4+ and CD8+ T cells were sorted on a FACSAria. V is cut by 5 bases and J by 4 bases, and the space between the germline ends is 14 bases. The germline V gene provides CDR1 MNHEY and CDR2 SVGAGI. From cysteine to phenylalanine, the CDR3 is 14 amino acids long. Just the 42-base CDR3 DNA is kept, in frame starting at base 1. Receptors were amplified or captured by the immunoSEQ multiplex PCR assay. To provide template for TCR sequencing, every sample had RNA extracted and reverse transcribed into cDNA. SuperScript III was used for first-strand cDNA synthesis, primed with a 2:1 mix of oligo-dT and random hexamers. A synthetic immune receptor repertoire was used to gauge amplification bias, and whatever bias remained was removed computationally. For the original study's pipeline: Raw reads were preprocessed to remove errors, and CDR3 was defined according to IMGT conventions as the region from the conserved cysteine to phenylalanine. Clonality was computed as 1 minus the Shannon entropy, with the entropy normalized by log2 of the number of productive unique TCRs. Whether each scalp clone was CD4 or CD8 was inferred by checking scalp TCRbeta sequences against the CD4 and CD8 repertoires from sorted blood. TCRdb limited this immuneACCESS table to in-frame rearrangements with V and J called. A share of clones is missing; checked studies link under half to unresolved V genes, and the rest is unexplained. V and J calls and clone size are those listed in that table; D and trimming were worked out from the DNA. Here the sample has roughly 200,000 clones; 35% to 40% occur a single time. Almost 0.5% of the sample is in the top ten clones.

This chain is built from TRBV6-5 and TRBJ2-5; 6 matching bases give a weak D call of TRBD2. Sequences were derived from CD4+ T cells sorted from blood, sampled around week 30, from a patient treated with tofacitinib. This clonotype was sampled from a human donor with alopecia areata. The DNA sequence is TGTGCCAGCAGTCGGGACCCGCGGGGAGAGACCCAGTACTTC. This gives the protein CASSRDPRGETQYF.